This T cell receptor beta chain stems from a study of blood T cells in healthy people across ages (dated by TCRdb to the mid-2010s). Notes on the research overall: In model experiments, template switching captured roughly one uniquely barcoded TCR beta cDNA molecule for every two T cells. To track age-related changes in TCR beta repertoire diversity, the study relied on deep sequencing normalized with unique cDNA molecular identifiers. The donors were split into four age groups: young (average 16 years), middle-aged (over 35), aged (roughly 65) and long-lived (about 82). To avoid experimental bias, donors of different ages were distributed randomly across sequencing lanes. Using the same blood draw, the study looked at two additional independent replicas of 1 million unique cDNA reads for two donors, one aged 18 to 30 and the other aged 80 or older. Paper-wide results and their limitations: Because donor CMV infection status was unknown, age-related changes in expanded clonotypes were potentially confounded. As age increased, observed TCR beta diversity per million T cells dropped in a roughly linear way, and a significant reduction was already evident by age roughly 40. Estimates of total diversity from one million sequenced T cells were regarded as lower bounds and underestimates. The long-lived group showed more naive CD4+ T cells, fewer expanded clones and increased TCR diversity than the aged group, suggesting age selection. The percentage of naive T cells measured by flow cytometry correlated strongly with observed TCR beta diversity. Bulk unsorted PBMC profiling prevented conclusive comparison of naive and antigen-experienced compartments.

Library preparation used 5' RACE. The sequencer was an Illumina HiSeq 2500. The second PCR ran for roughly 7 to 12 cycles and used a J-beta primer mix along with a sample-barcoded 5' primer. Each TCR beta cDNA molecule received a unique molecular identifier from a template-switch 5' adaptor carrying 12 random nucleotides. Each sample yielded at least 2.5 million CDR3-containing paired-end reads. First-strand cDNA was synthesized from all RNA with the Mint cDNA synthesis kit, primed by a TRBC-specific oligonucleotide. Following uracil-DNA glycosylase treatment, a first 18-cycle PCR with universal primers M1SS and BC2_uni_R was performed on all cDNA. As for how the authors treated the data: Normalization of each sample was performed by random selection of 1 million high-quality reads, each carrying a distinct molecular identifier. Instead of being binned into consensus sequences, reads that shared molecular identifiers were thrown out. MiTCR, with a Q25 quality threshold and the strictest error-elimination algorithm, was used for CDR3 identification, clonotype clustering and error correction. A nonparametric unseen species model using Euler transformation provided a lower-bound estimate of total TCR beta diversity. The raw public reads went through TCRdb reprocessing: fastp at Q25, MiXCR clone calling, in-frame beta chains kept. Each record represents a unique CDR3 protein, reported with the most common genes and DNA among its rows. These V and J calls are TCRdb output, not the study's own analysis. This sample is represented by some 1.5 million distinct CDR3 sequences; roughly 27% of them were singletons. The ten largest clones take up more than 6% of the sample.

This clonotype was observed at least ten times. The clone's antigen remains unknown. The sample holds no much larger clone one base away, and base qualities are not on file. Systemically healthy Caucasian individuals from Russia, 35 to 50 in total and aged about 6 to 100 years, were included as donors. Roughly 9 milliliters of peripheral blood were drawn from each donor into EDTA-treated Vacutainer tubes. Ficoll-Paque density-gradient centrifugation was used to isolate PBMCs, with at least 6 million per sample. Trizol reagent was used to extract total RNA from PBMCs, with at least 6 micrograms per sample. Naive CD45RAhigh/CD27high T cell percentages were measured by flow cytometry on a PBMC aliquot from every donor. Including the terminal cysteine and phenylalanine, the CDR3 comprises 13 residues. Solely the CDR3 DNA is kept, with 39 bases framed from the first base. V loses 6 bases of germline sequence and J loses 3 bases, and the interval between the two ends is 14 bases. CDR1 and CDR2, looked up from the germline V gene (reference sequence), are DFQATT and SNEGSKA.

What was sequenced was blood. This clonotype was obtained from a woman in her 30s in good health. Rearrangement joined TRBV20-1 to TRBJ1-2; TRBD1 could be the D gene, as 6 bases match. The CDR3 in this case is CSAGGRRDYGYTF. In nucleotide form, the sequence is TGCAGTGCAGGGGGGAGAAGGGACTATGGCTACACCTTC.